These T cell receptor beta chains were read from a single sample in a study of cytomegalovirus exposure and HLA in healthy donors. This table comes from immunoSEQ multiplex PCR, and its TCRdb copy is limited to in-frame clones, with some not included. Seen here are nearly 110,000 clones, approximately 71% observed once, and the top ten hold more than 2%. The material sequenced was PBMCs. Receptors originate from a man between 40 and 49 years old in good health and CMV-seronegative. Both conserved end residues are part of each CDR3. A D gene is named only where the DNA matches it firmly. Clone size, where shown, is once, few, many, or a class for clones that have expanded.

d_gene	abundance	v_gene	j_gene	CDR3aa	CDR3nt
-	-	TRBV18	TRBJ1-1	CASSQDIGGLGTEAFF	TGTGCCAGCTCACAGGATATTGGGGGCCTGGGCACTGAAGCTTTCTTT
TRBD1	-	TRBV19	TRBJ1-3	CASSMTGAVAGNTIYF	TGTGCCAGTAGTATGACAGGGGCAGTGGCTGGAAACACCATATATTTT
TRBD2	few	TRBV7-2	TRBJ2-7	CASSPLAGLEQYF	TGTGCCAGCAGCCCGTTAGCGGGGCTCGAGCAGTACTTC
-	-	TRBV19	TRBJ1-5	CASRWDNNQPQHF	TGTGCCAGTAGGTGGGACAACAATCAGCCCCAGCATTTT
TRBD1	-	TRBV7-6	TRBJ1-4	CASSYRGLGEKLFF	TGTGCCAGCAGCTACAGGGGGCTTGGGGAAAAACTGTTTTTT
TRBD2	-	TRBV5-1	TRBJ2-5	CASRGGGGQETQYF	TGCGCCAGCCGGGGCGGCGGGGGCCAAGAGACCCAGTACTTC
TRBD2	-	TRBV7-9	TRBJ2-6	CASSLSVGGAGANVLTF	TGTGCCAGCAGCTTATCAGTCGGGGGGGCTGGGGCCAACGTCCTGACTTTC
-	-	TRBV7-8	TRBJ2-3	CASSLEGGGFRLHTQYF	TGTGCCAGCAGCTTAGAGGGGGGGGGCTTTCGGCTACATACGCAGTATTTT
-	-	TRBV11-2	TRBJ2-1	CASSLAGDNNEQFF	TGTGCCAGCAGCTTAGCAGGGGACAACAATGAGCAGTTCTTC
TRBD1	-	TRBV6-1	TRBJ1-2	CASFDRGPNYGYTF	TGTGCCAGTTTTGACAGGGGTCCTAACTATGGCTACACCTTC
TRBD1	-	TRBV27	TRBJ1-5	CASSPWGQGIAGQPQHF	TGTGCCAGCAGTCCCTGGGGACAGGGGATAGCCGGACAGCCCCAGCATTTT
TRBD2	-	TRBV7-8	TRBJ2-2	CASSFSGAGPGELFF	TGTGCCAGCAGCTTCAGCGGGGCAGGGCCCGGGGAGCTGTTTTTT
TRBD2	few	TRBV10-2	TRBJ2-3	CASRRGTSVGTDTQYF	TGCGCCAGCAGGAGAGGGACTAGCGTGGGCACAGATACGCAGTATTTT
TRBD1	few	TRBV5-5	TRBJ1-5	CASSGQGYGNQPQHF	TGTGCCAGCAGCGGACAGGGGTACGGCAATCAGCCCCAGCATTTT
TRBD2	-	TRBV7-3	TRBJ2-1	CASSRGGGGYNEQFF	TGTGCCAGCTCGCGTGGCGGGGGAGGTTACAATGAGCAGTTCTTC
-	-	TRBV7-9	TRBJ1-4	CATSAGGQPNEKLFF	TGTGCCACCTCGGCGGGGGGTCAGCCTAATGAAAAACTGTTTTTT
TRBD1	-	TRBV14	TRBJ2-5	CASSQRTGYSQETQYF	TGTGCCAGCAGCCAGCGGACAGGCTACTCCCAAGAGACCCAGTACTTC
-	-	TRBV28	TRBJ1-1	CASSLGSPTEAFF	TGTGCCAGCAGTTTGGGCAGCCCCACTGAAGCTTTCTTT
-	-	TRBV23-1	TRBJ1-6	CASSQLVSSPLHF	TGCGCCAGCAGTCAATTAGTCTCGTCACCCCTCCACTTT
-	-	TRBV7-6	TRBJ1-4	CASSRTGGANEKLFF	TGTGCCAGCAGCAGAACGGGGGGAGCTAATGAAAAACTGTTTTTT
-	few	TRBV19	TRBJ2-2	CASSMRSGNTGELFF	TGTGCCAGTAGTATGCGATCTGGGAACACCGGGGAGCTGTTTTTT
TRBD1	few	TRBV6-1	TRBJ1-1	CASSSPTGVDTEAFF	TGTGCCAGCAGTAGTCCGACAGGGGTGGACACTGAAGCTTTCTTT